The clone carrying this TCR beta chain was observed once. Its specificity is not known. Profiled with immunoSEQ multiplex PCR; TCRdb holds only in-frame clones, not every one. Among 97,000 or so clones listed, around 90% were seen once. The data stem from a study of cytomegalovirus exposure and HLA in healthy donors. Trimming shortened V by 5 bases and J by 0 bases, and 14 bases separated the two germline ends. The CDR3 covers 17 residues. Germline V lookup: CDR1 MNHEY, CDR2 SMNVEV (reference sequence). Study-wide points: In vitro assays verified that a few CMV-associated chains recognized CMV antigens specifically.

Material: PBMCs. The TCR comes from a woman younger than 45 in good health and CMV-seronegative. The chain is built from TRBV27 and TRBJ2-6; the D gene is possibly TRBD1 (5 bases). The CDR3 region has the DNA TGTGCCAGCAGTCCTCAATACAGGCTCTCTGGGGCCAACGTCCTGACTTTC. Protein: CASSPQYRLSGANVLTF.